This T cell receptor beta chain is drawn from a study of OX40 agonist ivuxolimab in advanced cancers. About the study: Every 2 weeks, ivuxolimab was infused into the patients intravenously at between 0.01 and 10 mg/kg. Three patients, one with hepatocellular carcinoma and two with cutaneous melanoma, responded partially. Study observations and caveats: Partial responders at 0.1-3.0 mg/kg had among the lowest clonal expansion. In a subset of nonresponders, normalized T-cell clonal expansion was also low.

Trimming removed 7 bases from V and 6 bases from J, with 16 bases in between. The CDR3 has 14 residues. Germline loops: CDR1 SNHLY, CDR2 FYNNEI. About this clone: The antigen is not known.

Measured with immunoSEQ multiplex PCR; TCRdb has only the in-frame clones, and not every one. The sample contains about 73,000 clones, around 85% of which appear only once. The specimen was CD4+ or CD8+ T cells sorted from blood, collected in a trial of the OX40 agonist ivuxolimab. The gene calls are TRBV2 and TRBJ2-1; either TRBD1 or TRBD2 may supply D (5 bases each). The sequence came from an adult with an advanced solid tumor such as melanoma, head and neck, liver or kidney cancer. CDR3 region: CASKRDAGGNEQFF. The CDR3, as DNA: TGTGCCAGCAAGAGGGACGCAGGTGGCAATGAGCAGTTCTTC.